The present T cell receptor (beta chain) was sequenced within a study of cytomegalovirus exposure and HLA in healthy donors. Germline values: CDR1 SGHVS, CDR2 FQNEAQ. The CDR3 is 13 residues long. J was trimmed by 6 bases and V by 5 bases; bases with no gene match: 3. Donors were drawn from the approximately 120-subject validation cohort, separate from the roughly 700-subject first cohort. TCRdb keeps only in-frame clones here, not all; method: immunoSEQ multiplex PCR. The sample records over 110,000 clones, about 87% being singletons. The sample consisted of PBMCs. V is TRBV7-8 and J is TRBJ1-4; 7 nucleotides align to TRBD1. This receptor was taken from a man between 18 and 35 years old in good health and CMV-seropositive. The CDR3: CASSRDRDEKLFF. CDR3 DNA sequence: TGTGCCAGCAGCCGGGACAGAGATGAAAAACTGTTTTTT.